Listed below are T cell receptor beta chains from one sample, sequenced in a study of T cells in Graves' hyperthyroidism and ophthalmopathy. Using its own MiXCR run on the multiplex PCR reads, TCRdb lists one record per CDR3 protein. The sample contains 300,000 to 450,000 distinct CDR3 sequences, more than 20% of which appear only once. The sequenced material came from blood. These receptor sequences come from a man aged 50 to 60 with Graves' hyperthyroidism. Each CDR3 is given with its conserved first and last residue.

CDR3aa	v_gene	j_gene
CASSQTTTTEAFF	TRBV3-1	TRBJ1-1
CASSEGGWSSYEQYF	TRBV6-1	TRBJ2-7
CASTTLADYNEQFF	TRBV6-1	TRBJ2-1
CASSESGGDTQYF	TRBV2	TRBJ2-3
CASSITPGQPSYEQYF	TRBV5-5	TRBJ2-7
CASSEWATVSYNEQFF	TRBV2	TRBJ2-1
CAWRFGLSREQFF	TRBV30	TRBJ2-1
CASSLGAQARGGYTF	TRBV12-3/TRBV12-4	TRBJ1-2
CASSTGLAANNNEQFF	TRBV5-6	TRBJ2-1
CASSQDIANPQHF	TRBV3-1	TRBJ1-5
CASSPSNTGQNNEQFF	TRBV18	TRBJ2-1
CASSVDWGSYEQYF	TRBV9	TRBJ2-7
CASSPTGAVKSYNEQFF	TRBV5-1	TRBJ2-1
CASSLVGSTADTQYF	TRBV11-3	TRBJ2-3
CASMSSGLAGERLHEQYF	TRBV28	TRBJ2-7
CASSPEVTDTQYF	TRBV12-3/TRBV12-4	TRBJ2-3